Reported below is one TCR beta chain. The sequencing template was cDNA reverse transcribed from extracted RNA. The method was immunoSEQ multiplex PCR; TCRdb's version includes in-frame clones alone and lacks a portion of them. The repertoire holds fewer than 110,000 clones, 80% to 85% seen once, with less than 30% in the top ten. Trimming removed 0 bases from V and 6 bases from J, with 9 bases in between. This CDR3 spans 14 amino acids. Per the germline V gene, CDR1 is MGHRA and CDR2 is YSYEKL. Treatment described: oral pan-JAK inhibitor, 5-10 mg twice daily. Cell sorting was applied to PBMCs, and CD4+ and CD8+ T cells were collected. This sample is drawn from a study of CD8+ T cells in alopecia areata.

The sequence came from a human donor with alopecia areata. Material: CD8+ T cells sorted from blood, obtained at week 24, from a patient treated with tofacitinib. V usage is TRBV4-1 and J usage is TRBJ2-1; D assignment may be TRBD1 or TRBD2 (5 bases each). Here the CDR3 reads CASSQDWDLNEQFF. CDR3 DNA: TGCGCCAGCAGCCAAGATTGGGACCTCAATGAGCAGTTCTTC.